A selection of T cell receptor beta chains follows, all from one sample in a study of blood T cell repertoires in COVID-19. The table came from immunoSEQ multiplex PCR; TCRdb's copy has only in-frame clones and leaves some out. In the table there are under 200,000 clones, about 88% of which are singletons. Sequenced material: peripheral blood. The receptors were gathered from a man aged 18 to 30 with acute or convalescent COVID-19. Each CDR3 is given with its conserved first and last residue. D genes are given only for firm matches. A clone size is listed for some rows: how often the clone was seen (once, few, many), or a class if it is expanded.

clone size,D gene,V gene,J gene,CDR3 DNA,CDR3 protein
.,TRBD1,TRBV28,TRBJ2-1,TGTGCCAGCAGTTCAACAGGGGTTCCTTACAATGAGCAGTTCTTC,CASSSTGVPYNEQFF
once,TRBD1,TRBV5-8,TRBJ2-1,TGTGCCAGCAGCTTCACAGGGGATGAGCAGTTCTTC,CASSFTGDEQFF
.,TRBD1,TRBV5-1,TRBJ1-5,TGCGCCAGCAGCTGGACAGGGGGAGAGAATCAGCCCCAGCATTTT,CASSWTGGENQPQHF
.,TRBD1,TRBV19,TRBJ1-5,TGTGCCAGTAGTGTGACAGGGGCCCCCAGCAATCAGCCCCAGCATTTT,CASSVTGAPSNQPQHF
.,TRBD1,TRBV7-8,TRBJ1-6,TGTGCCAGCAGCTTAGACCAGGACAGGGTTGGGTCACCCCTCCACTTT,CASSLDQDRVGSPLHF
.,TRBD1,TRBV28,TRBJ1-6,TGTGCCAGCAGTTTGGGGGACAGGTGGGATTCACCCCTCCACTTT,CASSLGDRWDSPLHF
.,TRBD2,TRBV5-1,TRBJ2-1,TGCGCCAGCAGCTCTGCTAGCGGGGGAAGCTCCTACAATGAGCAGTTCTTC,CASSSASGGSSYNEQFF
.,TRBD1,TRBV2,TRBJ1-2,TGTGCCAGCAGCCCAGGGGGCTATGGCTACACCTTC,CASSPGGYGYTF
.,.,TRBV21-1,TRBJ1-2,TGTGCCAGCAGCAAACTCGACGGCAGGTTTTATGGCTACACCTTC,CASSKLDGRFYGYTF
.,.,TRBV11-2,TRBJ1-3,TGTGCCAGCAGCCTTGTGCGGCGAGGAAACACCATATATTTT,CASSLVRRGNTIYF
.,.,TRBV18,TRBJ1-6,TGTGCCAGCTCACCAGAGGCTTTGCCACCCCTCCACTTT,CASSPEALPPLHF
.,.,TRBV4-2,TRBJ1-2,TGTGCCAGCAGCCAAGAAACGGGAAACTATGGCTACACCTTC,CASSQETGNYGYTF
.,.,TRBV10-3,TRBJ2-3,TGTGCCATCAGTGAAGACTCCGCTAGCACAGATACGCAGTATTTT,CAISEDSASTDTQYF
.,TRBD1,TRBV7-9,TRBJ1-1,TGTGCCAGCACCGACCAGGGGGCAATGAACACTGAAGCTTTCTTT,CASTDQGAMNTEAFF
.,.,TRBV7-2,TRBJ2-6,TGTGCCAGCAGCCCCCCGGTGTTTGGGGCCAACGTCCTGACTTTC,CASSPPVFGANVLTF
.,.,TRBV19,TRBJ2-2,TGTGCCAGTTCAAGCAAGCTGACGAACACCGGGGAGCTGTTTTTT,CASSSKLTNTGELFF
.,TRBD1,TRBV25-1,TRBJ1-1,TGTGCCAGCCAACAGGGGGTCCCTGAAGCTTTCTTT,CASQQGVPEAFF
.,TRBD1,TRBV6-1,TRBJ2-2,TGTGCCAGCAGCGGACAGGGGGCATCAGCCGGGGAGCTGTTTTTT,CASSGQGASAGELFF